Sequencing of this T cell receptor (beta chain) was carried out in a study of breast tumors, draining lymph nodes, adjacent tissues. Trimming removed 5 bases from V and 4 bases from J, with 14 bases in between. CDR1 is GTSNPN, CDR2 SVGIG, per germline (reference sequence). This CDR3 has 14 amino acids. Axillary draining lymph nodes of breast cancer patients supplied the node samples. Broader study findings: Luminal-like breast cancer showed significantly higher tumor–nontumor repertoire similarity than basal-like. Compared with lymph nodes, tumors were less diverse; compared with nontumor tissue, more. The lymph node origin of tumor T cells was framed as consistent with a hypothesis, not demonstrated.

Comments on this clonotype: Antigen specificity is unknown.

TCRdb called the multiplex PCR reads again in MiXCR, with one record for every CDR3 protein. The data contain approximately 300,000 distinct CDR3 sequences, around 31% of them singletons. The TCR comes from a female donor with breast cancer. Some clones in this sample may be carry-over from other donors' samples. This rearrangement joins TRBV30 to TRBJ2-2; the D gene is possibly TRBD1 (6 bases). The sample comprised axillary lymph node tissue. The CDR3 loop reads CAWSTLQGTGELFF. The DNA of the CDR3 is TGTGCCTGGTCGACTCTACAGGGCACCGGGGAGCTGTTTTTT.